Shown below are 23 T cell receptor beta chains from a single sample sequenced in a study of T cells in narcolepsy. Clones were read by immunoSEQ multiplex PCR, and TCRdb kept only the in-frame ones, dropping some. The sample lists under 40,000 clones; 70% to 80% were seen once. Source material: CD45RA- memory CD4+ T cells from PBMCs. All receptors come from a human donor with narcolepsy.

In nucleotides, the CDR3 is TGTGCCAGTAGTATAGGTAACAGTAATGAGCAGTTCTTC. This translates into CASSIGNSNEQFF. The gene calls are TRBV19 and TRBJ2-1; no reliable D call. The ends were cut back, 1 base at V and 7 bases at J, with 8 bases in the middle. From germline, CDR1 is LNHDA and CDR2 SQIVND (reference sequence). The CDR3 consists of 13 residues.

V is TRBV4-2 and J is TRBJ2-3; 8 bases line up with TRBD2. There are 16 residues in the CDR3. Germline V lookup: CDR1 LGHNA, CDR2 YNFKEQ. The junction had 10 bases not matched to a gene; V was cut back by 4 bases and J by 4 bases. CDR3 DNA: TGTGCCAGCAGCCCCAAGGGTAGCGGGGCCGCAGATACGCAGTATTTT. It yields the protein CASSPKGSGAADTQYF.

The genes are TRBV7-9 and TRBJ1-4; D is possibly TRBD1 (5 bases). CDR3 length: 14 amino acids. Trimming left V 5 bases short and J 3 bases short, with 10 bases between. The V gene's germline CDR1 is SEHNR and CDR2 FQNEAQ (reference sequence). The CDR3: CASSLTAANEKLFF. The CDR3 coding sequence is TGTGCCAGCAGCCTGACAGCGGCTAATGAAAAACTGTTTTTT.

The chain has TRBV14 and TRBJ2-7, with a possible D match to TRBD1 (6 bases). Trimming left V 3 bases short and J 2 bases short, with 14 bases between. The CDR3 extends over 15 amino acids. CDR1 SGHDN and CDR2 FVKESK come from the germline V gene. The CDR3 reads CASSQFGTQPYEQYF. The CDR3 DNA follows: TGTGCCAGCAGCCAGTTCGGGACACAGCCCTACGAGCAGTACTTC.

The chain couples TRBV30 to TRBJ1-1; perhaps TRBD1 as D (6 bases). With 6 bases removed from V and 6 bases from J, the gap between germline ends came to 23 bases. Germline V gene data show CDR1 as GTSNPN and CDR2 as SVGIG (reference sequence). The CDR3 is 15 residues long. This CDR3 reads CACPVGAGVNPEAFF. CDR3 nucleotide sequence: TGTGCCTGTCCCGTTGGGGCAGGGGTAAACCCTGAAGCTTTCTTT.

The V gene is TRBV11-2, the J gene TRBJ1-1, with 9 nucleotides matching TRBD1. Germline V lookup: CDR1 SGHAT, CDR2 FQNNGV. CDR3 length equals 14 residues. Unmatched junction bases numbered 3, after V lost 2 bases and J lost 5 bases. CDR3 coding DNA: TGTGCCAGCAGCTTAACAGGGGGCAGGACTGAAGCTTTCTTT. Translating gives CASSLTGGRTEAFF.

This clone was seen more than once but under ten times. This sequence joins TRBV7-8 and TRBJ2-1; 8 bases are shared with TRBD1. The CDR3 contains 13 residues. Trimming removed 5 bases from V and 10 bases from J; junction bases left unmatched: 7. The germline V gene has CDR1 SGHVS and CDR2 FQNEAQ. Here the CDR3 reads CASSQQGVGEQFF. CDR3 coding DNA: TGTGCCAGCAGCCAACAGGGGGTAGGGGAGCAGTTCTTC.

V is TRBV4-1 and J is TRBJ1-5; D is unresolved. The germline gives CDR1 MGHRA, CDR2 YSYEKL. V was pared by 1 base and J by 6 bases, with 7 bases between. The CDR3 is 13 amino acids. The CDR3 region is CASSQGRGQPQHF. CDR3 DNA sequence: TGCGCCAGCAGCCAAGGTCGGGGTCAGCCCCAGCATTTT.

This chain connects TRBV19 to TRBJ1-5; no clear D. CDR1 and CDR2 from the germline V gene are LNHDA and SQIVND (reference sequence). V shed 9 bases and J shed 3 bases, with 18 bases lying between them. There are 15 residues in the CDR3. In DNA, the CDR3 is TGTGCCAGCAGGACTCACCCGGACTCCAATCAGCCCCAGCATTTT. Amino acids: CASRTHPDSNQPQHF.

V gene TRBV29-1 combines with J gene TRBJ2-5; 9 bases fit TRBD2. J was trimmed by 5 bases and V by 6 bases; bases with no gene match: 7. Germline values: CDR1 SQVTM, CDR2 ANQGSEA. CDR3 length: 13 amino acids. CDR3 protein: CSVLAGNIETQYF. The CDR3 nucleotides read TGCAGCGTCCTAGCGGGAAACATCGAGACCCAGTACTTC.

CDR3 residues: CASSPAQGAETQYF. For the CDR3, the DNA is TGCGCCAGCAGCCCCGCGCAGGGGGCCGAGACCCAGTACTTC. The chain employs TRBV5-1 and TRBJ2-5; 8 nucleotides align to TRBD1. The CDR3 runs to 14 residues. V trimming: 4 bases; J trimming: 5 bases; junction bases outside the gene matches: 7. From germline, CDR1 is SGHRS and CDR2 YFSETQ.

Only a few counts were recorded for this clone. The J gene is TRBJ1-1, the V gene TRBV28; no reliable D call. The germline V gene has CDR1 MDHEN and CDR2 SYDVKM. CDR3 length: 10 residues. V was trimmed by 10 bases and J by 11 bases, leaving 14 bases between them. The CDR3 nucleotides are TGTGCCACTAAATCGAGGCGGGCTTTCTTT. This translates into CATKSRRAFF. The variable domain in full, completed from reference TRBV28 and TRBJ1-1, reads DVKVTQSSRYLVKRTGEKVFLECVQDMDHENMFWYRQDPGLGLRLIYFSYDVKMKEKGDIPEGYSVSREKKERFSLILESASTNQTSMYLCATKSRRAFFGQGTRLTVV.

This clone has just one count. This chain's CDR3 is CASSLRTGAGYEQYF. CDR3 DNA sequence: TGTGCCAGCAGCTTACGGACAGGGGCGGGGTACGAGCAGTACTTC. The J gene is TRBJ2-7, the V gene TRBV7-8; TRBD1 matches at 9 bases. Germline loops: CDR1 SGHVS, CDR2 FQNEAQ. The CDR3 covers 15 residues. Trimming at V came to 2 bases and at J to 4 bases, leaving 6 bases not matched to a gene.

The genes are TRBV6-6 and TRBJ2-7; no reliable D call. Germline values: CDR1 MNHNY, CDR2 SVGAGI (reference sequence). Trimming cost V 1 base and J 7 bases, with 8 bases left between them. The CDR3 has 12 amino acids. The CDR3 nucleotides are TGTGCCAGCAGTTACTTAACGAGGGAGCAGTACTTC. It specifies CASSYLTREQYF.

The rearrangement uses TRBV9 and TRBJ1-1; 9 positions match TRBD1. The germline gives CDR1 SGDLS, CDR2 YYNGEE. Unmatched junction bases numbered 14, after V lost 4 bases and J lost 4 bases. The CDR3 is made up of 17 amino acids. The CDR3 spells CASSRSGTGMRFTEAFF. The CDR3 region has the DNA TGTGCCAGCAGCAGATCCGGGACAGGGATGAGGTTCACTGAAGCTTTCTTT.

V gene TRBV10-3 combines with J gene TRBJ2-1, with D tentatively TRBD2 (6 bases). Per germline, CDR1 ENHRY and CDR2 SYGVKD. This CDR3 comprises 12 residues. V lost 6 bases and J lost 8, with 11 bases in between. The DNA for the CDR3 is TGTGCCATCAGGACTAGTGCCGATGAGCAGTTCTTC. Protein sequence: CAIRTSADEQFF.

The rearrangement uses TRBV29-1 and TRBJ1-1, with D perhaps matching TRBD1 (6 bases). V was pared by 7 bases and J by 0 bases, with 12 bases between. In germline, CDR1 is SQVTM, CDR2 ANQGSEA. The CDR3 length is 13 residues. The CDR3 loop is CSATRGMNTEAFF. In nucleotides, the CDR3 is TGCAGCGCCACGAGGGGGATGAACACTGAAGCTTTCTTT.

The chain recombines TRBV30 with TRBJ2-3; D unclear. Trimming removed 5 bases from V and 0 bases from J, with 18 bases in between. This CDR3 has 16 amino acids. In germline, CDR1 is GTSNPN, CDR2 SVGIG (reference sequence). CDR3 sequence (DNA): TGTGCCTGGGGCTATCCGGCGAGACCTAGCACAGATACGCAGTATTTT. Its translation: CAWGYPARPSTDTQYF. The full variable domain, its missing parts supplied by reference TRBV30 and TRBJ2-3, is SQTIHQWPATLVQPVGSPLSLECTVEGTSNPNLYWYRQAAGRGLQLLFYSVGIGQISSEVPQNLSASRPQDRQFILSSKKLLLSDSGFYLCAWGYPARPSTDTQYFGPGTRLTVL.

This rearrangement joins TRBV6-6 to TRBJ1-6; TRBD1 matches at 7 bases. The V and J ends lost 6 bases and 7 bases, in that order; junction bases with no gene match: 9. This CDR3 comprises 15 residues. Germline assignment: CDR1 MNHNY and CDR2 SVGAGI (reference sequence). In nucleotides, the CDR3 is TGTGCCAGCAGCCGTCCTACAGGGGAAAATTCACCCCTCCACTTT. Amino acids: CASSRPTGENSPLHF.

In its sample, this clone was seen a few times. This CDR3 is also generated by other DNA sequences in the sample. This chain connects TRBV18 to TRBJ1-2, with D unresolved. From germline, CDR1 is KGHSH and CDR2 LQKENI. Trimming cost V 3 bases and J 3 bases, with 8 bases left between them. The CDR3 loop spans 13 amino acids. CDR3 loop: CASSPGRDYGYTF. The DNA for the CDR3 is TGTGCCAGCTCACCGGGCAGAGACTATGGCTACACCTTC.

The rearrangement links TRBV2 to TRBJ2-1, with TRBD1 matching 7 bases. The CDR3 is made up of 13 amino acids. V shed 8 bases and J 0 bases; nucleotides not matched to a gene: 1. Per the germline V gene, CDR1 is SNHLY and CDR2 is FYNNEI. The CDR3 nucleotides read TGTGCCAGCCGGGACAGCTCCTACAATGAGCAGTTCTTC. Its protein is CASRDSSYNEQFF.

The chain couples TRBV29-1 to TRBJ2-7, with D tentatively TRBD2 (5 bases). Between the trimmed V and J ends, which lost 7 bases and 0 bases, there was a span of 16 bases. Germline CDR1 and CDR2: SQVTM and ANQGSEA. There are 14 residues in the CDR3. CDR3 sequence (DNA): TGCAGCGCCCGCCGGGATTCCACCTCCTACGAGCAGTACTTC. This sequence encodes CSARRDSTSYEQYF.

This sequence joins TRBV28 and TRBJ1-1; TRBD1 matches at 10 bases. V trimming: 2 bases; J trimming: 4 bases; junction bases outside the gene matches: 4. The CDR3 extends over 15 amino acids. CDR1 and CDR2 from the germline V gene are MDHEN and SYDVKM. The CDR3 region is CASSLGGQGSTEAFF. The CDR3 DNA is TGTGCCAGCAGTTTAGGGGGACAGGGGAGCACTGAAGCTTTCTTT.